These 15 T cell receptor beta chains share one sample of origin, sequenced in a study of blood T cell repertoires in COVID-19. TCRdb keeps only in-frame clones here, not all; method: immunoSEQ multiplex PCR. This sample has a few hundred thousand clones, with 87% found just once. The sequenced sample was PBMCs or T cells enriched from blood (not recorded which). The origin of the receptors is a woman in her forties who had recovered from COVID-19.

About this clone itself: The same CDR3 also results from other DNA sequences found in this sample. The rearrangement links TRBV7-3 to TRBJ2-1; 13 bases map to TRBD2. The germline V gene has CDR1 SGHTA and CDR2 FQGTGA. CDR3 length: 16 amino acids. V trimming: 2 bases; J trimming: 2 bases; junction bases outside the gene matches: 0. The CDR3 DNA is TGTGCCAGCAGCTTAGGGACTAGCGGGGCCTACAATGAGCAGTTCTTC. Protein sequence: CASSLGTSGAYNEQFF.

The gene calls are TRBV5-4 and TRBJ2-6, with D perhaps matching TRBD1 (6 bases). The CDR3 covers 15 residues. V lost 4 bases to trimming and J lost 1 base, with 9 bases between them. Per the germline V gene, CDR1 is SGHNT and CDR2 is YYREEE (reference sequence). The CDR3 region is CASSLQGSGANVLTF. DNA of the CDR3: TGTGCCAGCAGCCTACAGGGATCTGGGGCCAACGTCCTGACTTTC.

V gene TRBV7-9 combines with J gene TRBJ1-1; D remains ambiguous. The germline CDR1 and CDR2 sequences are SEHNR and FQNEAQ (reference sequence). Trimming left V 0 bases short and J 11 bases short, with 13 bases between. The CDR3 extends over 13 amino acids. CDR3 in amino acids: CASSLARSRGAFF. The DNA of the CDR3 is TGTGCCAGCAGCTTAGCGAGGTCAAGAGGCGCTTTCTTT.

The chain is built from TRBV5-4 and TRBJ2-6, with 10 positions matching TRBD1. Germline values: CDR1 SGHNT, CDR2 YYREEE (reference sequence). V dropped 7 bases and J dropped 2; count of bases not matched to a gene: 6. The CDR3 spans 16 residues. This CDR3 reads CASGDRGKTGANVLTF. CDR3 nucleotide sequence: TGTGCCAGCGGGGACAGGGGTAAGACTGGGGCCAACGTCCTGACTTTC.

The chain combines TRBV28 with TRBJ1-3; 8 nucleotides agree with TRBD1. There are 15 residues in the CDR3. The germline gives CDR1 MDHEN, CDR2 SYDVKM. V shed 4 bases, J shed 3 bases, and the junction held 5 bases outside the gene matches. The DNA for the CDR3 is TGTGCCAGCAGTTACAGGGGGTCAGGTGGAAACACCATATATTTT. It specifies CASSYRGSGGNTIYF.

The genes are TRBV30 and TRBJ2-5; 7 positions agree with TRBD2. CDR3 length equals 15 residues. V lost 7 bases to trimming and J lost 5 bases; unmatched junction nucleotides: 16. Germline CDR1 reads GTSNPN; CDR2 reads SVGIG (reference sequence). In DNA form, the CDR3 reads TGTGCCTCAAAGATGCGGGAGCGGGCTTGGGAGACCCAGTACTTC. It specifies CASKMRERAWETQYF.

The V and J genes are TRBV5-4 and TRBJ2-5; 7 bases are shared with TRBD2. This CDR3 is 15 amino acids long. The junction had 4 bases not matched to a gene; V was cut back by 0 bases and J by 2 bases. From germline, CDR1 is SGHNT and CDR2 YYREEE (reference sequence). CDR3 loop: CASSLGASGQETQYF. As DNA, the CDR3 is TGTGCCAGCAGCTTGGGTGCTAGCGGACAAGAGACCCAGTACTTC.

The chain has TRBV24-1 and TRBJ1-4; 7 positions agree with TRBD1. CDR3 length: 16 residues. J lost 5 bases, V lost 4 bases, and 9 bases had no gene match. The germline gives CDR1 KGHDR, CDR2 SFDVKD. DNA of the CDR3: TGTGCCACCAGTGAGAAACTGGGACAGACAAATGAAAAACTGTTTTTT. Protein sequence: CATSEKLGQTNEKLFF.

The V call is TRBV7-3, the J call TRBJ2-2; 8 nucleotides line up with TRBD2. CDR3 length: 16 residues. The V and J ends lost 5 bases and 4 bases, in that order; junction bases with no gene match: 9. CDR1 is SGHTA and CDR2 is FQGTGA in the germline V gene. In nucleotides, the CDR3 is TGTGCCAGCAGCCTACAGCCGGGACTAGTCACCGGGGAGCTGTTTTTT. Translated: CASSLQPGLVTGELFF.

The rearrangement links TRBV7-2 to TRBJ2-1; 9 nucleotides line up with TRBD1. Germline CDR1 SGHTA, CDR2 FQGNSA. The CDR3 loop spans 15 amino acids. V shed 3 bases and J 7 bases; nucleotides not matched to a gene: 7. This chain's CDR3 is CASSFSTGGKNEQFF. CDR3 nucleotides: TGTGCCAGCAGCTTCTCGACAGGGGGGAAGAATGAGCAGTTCTTC.

The chain combines TRBV28 with TRBJ1-5, with 8 positions matching TRBD1. Unmatched junction bases numbered 5, after V lost 6 bases and J lost 4 bases. The CDR3 totals 14 residues. Germline values: CDR1 MDHEN, CDR2 SYDVKM. The CDR3 region has the DNA TGTGCCAGCAGCCCAGGGGGCCTTAATCAGCCCCAGCATTTT. Amino acids: CASSPGGLNQPQHF.

The chain carries TRBV7-8 and TRBJ1-4; D is undetermined. Trimming removed 1 base at V and 0 bases at J, with 12 bases between. Germline assignment: CDR1 SGHVS and CDR2 FQNEAQ. The CDR3 consists of 17 residues. The CDR3 protein is CASSLEQSFATNEKLFF. In DNA, the CDR3 is TGTGCCAGCAGCTTAGAACAGTCCTTTGCAACTAATGAAAAACTGTTTTTT.

The chain uses TRBV6-1 and TRBJ1-4; D is uncertain. The germline V gene encodes CDR1 MNHNS and CDR2 SASEGT. The V end was cut by 1 base, the J end by 4 bases, with 7 bases between. The CDR3 has 14 residues. This CDR3 reads CASSEGSRNEKLFF. The CDR3 nucleotides are TGTGCCAGCAGTGAAGGGAGCCGTAATGAAAAACTGTTTTTT.

The chain couples TRBV11-2 to TRBJ2-7; 7 bases map to TRBD1. This CDR3 region has 17 residues. The germline V gene has CDR1 SGHAT and CDR2 FQNNGV. J was trimmed by 7 bases and V by 5 bases; bases with no gene match: 20. CDR3 nucleotide sequence: TGTGCCAGCAGCCATACCTCATCGTGGACAGGCCCGGGAGAGCAGTACTTC. It yields the protein CASSHTSSWTGPGEQYF.

The V and J genes are TRBV4-1 and TRBJ2-1; tentatively, D is TRBD2 (6 bases). Trimming removed 2 bases from V and 8 bases from J, with 13 bases in between. The CDR3 runs to 14 residues. Germline V lookup: CDR1 MGHRA, CDR2 YSYEKL. CDR3 coding DNA: TGCGCCAGCAGCCAACCTGTGGAGGGCGATGAGCAGTTCTTC. This gives the protein CASSQPVEGDEQFF.